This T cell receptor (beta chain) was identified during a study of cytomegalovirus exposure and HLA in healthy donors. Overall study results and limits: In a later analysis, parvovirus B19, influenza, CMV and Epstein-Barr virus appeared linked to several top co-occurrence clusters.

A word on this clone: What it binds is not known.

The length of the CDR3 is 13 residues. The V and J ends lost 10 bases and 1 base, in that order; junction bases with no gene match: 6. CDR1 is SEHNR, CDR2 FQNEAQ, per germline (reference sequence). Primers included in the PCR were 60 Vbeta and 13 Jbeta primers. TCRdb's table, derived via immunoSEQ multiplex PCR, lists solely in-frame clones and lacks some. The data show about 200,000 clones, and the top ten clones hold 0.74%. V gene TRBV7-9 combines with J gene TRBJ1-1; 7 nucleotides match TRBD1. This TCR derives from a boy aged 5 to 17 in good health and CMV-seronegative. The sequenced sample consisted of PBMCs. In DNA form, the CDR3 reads TGTGCCATTACAGGGGCGCCGAACACTGAAGCTTTCTTT. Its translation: CAITGAPNTEAFF.